The 16 T cell receptor beta chains given below trace back to one sample, sequenced in a study of shared T cell receptors in the human thymus. The table came from immunoSEQ multiplex PCR; TCRdb's copy has only in-frame clones and leaves some out. The top ten clones hold 0.008% to 0.011% of a sample with 650,000 to 950,000 clones, 80% to 90% of them seen once. This sample was shared with a second study, whose subject was human thymus T cells.

The sequencing sample was made of thymocytes. The receptors come from a girl under three years old with a congenital heart defect.

The chain carries TRBV4-2 and TRBJ1-5, with D possibly being TRBD1 (6 bases). CDR3 size: 21 residues. With 0 bases removed from V and 0 bases from J, the gap between germline ends came to 24 bases. CDR1 and CDR2 from the germline V gene are LGHNA and YNFKEQ. CDR3 nucleotide sequence: TGTGCCAGCAGCCAAGATCAGGGGACCGGGGCTAAAGGATATAGCAATCAGCCCCAGCATTTT. Protein: CASSQDQGTGAKGYSNQPQHF.

This clone has just one count. This chain links TRBV7-9 with TRBJ2-2, with D tentatively TRBD2 (6 bases). Germline V lookup: CDR1 SEHNR, CDR2 FQNEAQ (reference sequence). V lost 4 bases and J lost 6, with 21 bases in between. This CDR3 region has 17 residues. This CDR3 is CASSSPGLSILAGELFF. DNA for the CDR3: TGTGCCAGCAGCTCCCCGGGACTCTCAATATTGGCCGGGGAGCTGTTTTTT. Filled out from reference TRBV7-9 and TRBJ2-2, the complete variable domain reads DTGVSQNPRHKITKRGQNVTFRCDPISEHNRLYWYRQTLGQGPEFLTYFQNEAQLEKSRLLSDRFSAERPKGSFSTLEIQRTEQGDSAMYLCASSSPGLSILAGELFFGEGSRLTVL.

The chain employs TRBV27 and TRBJ1-2, with 9 bases matching TRBD1. The CDR3 is 16 amino acids. Trimming took 5 bases from V and 7 from J; bases not matched to a gene: 14. CDR1 is MNHEY and CDR2 is SMNVEV in the germline V gene (reference sequence). The CDR3 loop reads CASSPRLGQGRGGYTF. CDR3 nucleotides: TGTGCCAGCAGTCCTAGGTTGGGACAGGGCAGGGGTGGCTACACCTTC.

V is TRBV2 and J is TRBJ1-4; no definite D call. V was clipped by 8 bases and J by 2 bases, with 15 bases between them. The CDR3 totals 15 residues. Germline assignment: CDR1 SNHLY and CDR2 FYNNEI. The CDR3 coding sequence is TGTGCCAGCTCGGGTCTCACCGAGACTAATGAAAAACTGTTTTTT. Residues: CASSGLTETNEKLFF.

The chain joins TRBV15 to TRBJ1-2; no clear D. Between the trimmed V and J ends, which lost 2 bases and 1 base, there was a span of 20 bases. Germline CDR1 is LNHNV and CDR2 is YYDKDF (reference sequence). The CDR3 totals 18 residues. The CDR3 DNA sequence: TGTGCCACCAGCAGACCTGGAGGCGTCTACCAACTTAACTATGGCTACACCTTC. This gives the protein CATSRPGGVYQLNYGYTF.

The gene calls are TRBV28 and TRBJ1-1; D uncertain. Trimming took off 6 bases at V and 0 bases at J, with 14 bases between the two ends. The CDR3 covers 15 residues. Germline CDR1 is MDHEN and CDR2 is SYDVKM. The chain's CDR3 is CASSPTAGMNTEAFF. The CDR3 DNA reads as TGTGCCAGCAGCCCAACGGCGGGGATGAACACTGAAGCTTTCTTT.

A few counts support this clone. The chain carries TRBV5-1 and TRBJ2-1, with D perhaps matching TRBD2 (7 bases). Germline V gene data show CDR1 as SGHRS and CDR2 as YFSETQ. V lost 8 bases and J lost 8, with 17 bases in between. The CDR3 is 13 residues long. The DNA of the CDR3 is TGCGCCAGTGCGGGGGCCCTGAGTTATGAGCAGTTCTTC. This encodes CASAGALSYEQFF.

This clone was seen a few times. The CDR3 sequence is CASSLSQGEAFF. The DNA for the CDR3 is TGCGCCAGCAGCTTAAGTCAGGGGGAAGCTTTCTTT. The gene calls are TRBV5-1 and TRBJ1-1; D possibly corresponds to TRBD1 (6 bases). Germline V CDR1 and CDR2: SGHRS, YFSETQ. Trimming pared 2 bases from V and 8 bases from J, leaving 10 bases between. CDR3 length equals 12 residues.

CDR3 loop: CASTLAGGTDTQYF. CDR3 coding DNA: TGCGCCAGCACCCTAGCGGGGGGCACAGATACGCAGTATTTT. The chain has TRBV5-1 and TRBJ2-3; 10 bases fit TRBD2. The J segment lost 1 base and the V segment lost 6 bases, leaving 2 bases of the junction unmatched. CDR3 length: 14 residues. Germline CDR1 reads SGHRS; CDR2 reads YFSETQ.

V usage is TRBV25-1 and J usage is TRBJ1-2, with unresolved D. Between the trimmed V and J ends, which lost 1 base and 5 bases, there was a span of 14 bases. The V gene's germline CDR1 is MGHDK and CDR2 SYGVNS. The CDR3 is 15 residues long. Here the CDR3 reads CASSEFDGAFYGYTF. CDR3 coding DNA: TGTGCCAGCAGTGAATTTGACGGAGCGTTTTATGGCTACACCTTC.

The rearrangement links TRBV7-9 to TRBJ1-2; 8 nucleotides align to TRBD1. Losses at the gene ends were 1 base for V and 5 bases for J; bases not matched to a gene: 12. The length of the CDR3 is 17 residues. Germline V lookup: CDR1 SEHNR, CDR2 FQNEAQ (reference sequence). The CDR3, as DNA: TGTGCCAGCAGCTTAGTCTTGCTTGGACAGGGTGAATATGGCTACACCTTC. Encoded protein: CASSLVLLGQGEYGYTF.

A note on this clone: This same CDR3 is encoded by further DNA sequences in the sample. The chain has TRBV6-5 and TRBJ2-3; 8 nucleotides match TRBD2. Germline assignment: CDR1 MNHEY and CDR2 SVGAGI. There are 15 residues in the CDR3. Trimming took 8 bases from V and 0 from J; bases not matched to a gene: 7. The CDR3 here is CASSRLAGSTDTQYF. The CDR3 DNA reads TGTGCCAGCTCCCGTCTAGCGGGTAGCACAGATACGCAGTATTTT.

As DNA, the CDR3 is TGTGCCAGCAGTTTAGCAGGGCCCAACTACGAGCAGTACTTC. As protein: CASSLAGPNYEQYF. The V and J genes are TRBV28 and TRBJ2-7, with D perhaps TRBD1 (5 bases). V was shortened by 2 bases and J by 3 bases, with 11 bases between the two germline ends. CDR1 is MDHEN, CDR2 SYDVKM, per germline. The CDR3 covers 14 residues.

This rearrangement joins TRBV19 to TRBJ1-1; no reliable D call. CDR1 is LNHDA and CDR2 is SQIVND in the germline V gene (reference sequence). Trimming stripped 1 base from V and 3 bases from J, with 21 bases between. The CDR3 runs 18 residues. CDR3 in amino acids: CASSIVSKAGVVDTEAFF. The DNA for the CDR3 is TGTGCCAGTAGTATAGTGTCCAAAGCCGGGGTAGTAGACACTGAAGCTTTCTTT.

CDR3 DNA sequence: TGTGCCAGCAGCTTAGTGGGAGGGTTAGGTACTGAAGCTTTCTTT. Translation: CASSLVGGLGTEAFF. The chain carries TRBV11-2 and TRBJ1-1; D uncertain. Trimming pared 1 base from V and 5 bases from J, leaving 14 bases between. The germline V gene has CDR1 SGHAT and CDR2 FQNNGV. This CDR3 is built from 15 residues.

V gene TRBV11-2 combines with J gene TRBJ2-4, with 7 bases matching TRBD1. V trimming: 4 bases; J trimming: 0 bases; junction bases outside the gene matches: 6. The CDR3 has 16 amino acids. Germline V lookup: CDR1 SGHAT, CDR2 FQNNGV. The CDR3 nucleotides are TGTGCCAGCAGCTATCCAGGGGGTGAAGCCAAAAACATTCAGTACTTC. Translated: CASSYPGGEAKNIQYF.